This T cell receptor beta chain was sequenced for a study of blood T cell repertoires in COVID-19. Study-level background: T cells, B-cell-depleted T cells, or PBMCs supplied cDNA or gDNA.

Authors' processing steps: Estimation of nucleated cell counts relied on the amplification of reference gene primers. Clones were read by immunoSEQ multiplex PCR, and TCRdb kept only the in-frame ones, dropping some. V and J calls and clone size follow that table, whereas D and trimming were derived from the DNA. The sample records some 390,000 clones, 75% to 90% being singletons. Clinical history reported by participants formed the basis on which cohorts were assigned. Donors in Cohort 3 counted as recovered after two negative PCRs, clearance, or symptom resolution. With 8 bases removed from V and 7 bases from J, the gap between germline ends came to 14 bases. The CDR3 loop spans 12 amino acids. Germline V gene lookup returns CDR1 ENHRY and CDR2 SYGVKD.

Sequenced input: PBMCs or T cells enriched from blood (not recorded which). This TCR was recovered from a man in his thirties or forties who had recovered from COVID-19. V and J are TRBV10-3 and TRBJ1-1; perhaps TRBD1 as D (5 bases). The CDR3 DNA follows: TGTGCCATCCAGGGCGGAGACGGTGAAGCTTTCTTT. This codes for CAIQGGDGEAFF.